The 24 T cell receptor beta chains in this list originate from one sample, sequenced in a study of blood T cell repertoires in COVID-19. Clones were read by immunoSEQ multiplex PCR, and TCRdb kept only the in-frame ones, dropping some. In the table there are around 160,000 clones, around nine tenths of which are singletons. Sample: peripheral blood. Receptors were obtained from a human donor in a cohort sampled during active COVID-19.

This chain links TRBV5-4 with TRBJ2-1; TRBD2 matches at 10 bases. J gave up 8 bases and V 2 bases, and 13 bases lay outside the gene matches. CDR3 length: 17 amino acids. Germline lookup yields CDR1 SGHNT and CDR2 YYREEE (reference sequence). The CDR3 sequence: CASSLRISGGRVDEQFF. The CDR3, as DNA: TGTGCCAGCAGCTTAAGGATTAGCGGGGGGCGGGTGGATGAGCAGTTCTTC.

The chain carries TRBV7-9 and TRBJ2-3; TRBD2 is a possible D gene (6 bases). Trimming stripped 1 base from V and 3 bases from J, with 11 bases between. Germline-derived CDR1 and CDR2 are SEHNR and FQNEAQ (reference sequence). This CDR3 is 15 amino acids long. The CDR3 bases are TGTGCCAGCAGCTTAGAAGGGAGGCGAACAGATACGCAGTATTTT. It yields the protein CASSLEGRRTDTQYF.

The chain uses TRBV18 and TRBJ1-1, with 7 positions matching TRBD1. The CDR3 consists of 13 residues. The trim removed 5 bases at V and 5 bases at J, leaving 5 bases unmatched. Germline V gene lookup returns CDR1 KGHSH and CDR2 LQKENI. CDR3 sequence (DNA): TGTGCCAGCTCATCAGGGGGGAGGACTGAAGCTTTCTTT. The encoded protein is CASSSGGRTEAFF. Filled out from reference TRBV18 and TRBJ1-1, the complete variable domain reads NAGVMQNPRHLVRRRGQEARLRCSPMKGHSHVYWYRQLPEEGLKFMVYLQKENIIDESGMPKERFSAEFPKEGPSILRIQQVVRGDSAAYFCASSSGGRTEAFFGQGTRLTVV.

The V call is TRBV5-6, the J call TRBJ2-7, with D uncertain. The CDR3 runs to 16 residues. The germline V gene encodes CDR1 SGHDT and CDR2 YYEEEE. V was cut by 4 bases and J by 0 bases, with 17 bases left in between. The DNA for the CDR3 is TGTGCCAGCAGCCGCCGATTACAGTCGTTCTCCTACGAGCAGTACTTC. Translated: CASSRRLQSFSYEQYF.

The chain has TRBV27 and TRBJ2-5; weak D call: TRBD1 (6 bases). There are 13 residues in the CDR3. Germline V CDR1 and CDR2: MNHEY, SMNVEV (reference sequence). V was pared by 5 bases and J by 2 bases, with 9 bases between. The CDR3 spells CASSPDRQETQYF. CDR3 nucleotides: TGTGCCAGCAGTCCCGACAGGCAAGAGACCCAGTACTTC.

This clone was counted once. The V call is TRBV30, the J call TRBJ2-7, with 7 bases fitting TRBD2. CDR1 and CDR2 (germline): GTSNPN, SVGIG (reference sequence). V was pared by 2 bases and J by 3 bases, with 16 bases of the junction left unmatched. The CDR3 is 17 residues long. The CDR3, as DNA: TGTGCCTGGAGTCCCGGCTGGACTAGTGATCTGGGCTACGAGCAGTACTTC. This gives the protein CAWSPGWTSDLGYEQYF.

This sequence joins TRBV7-2 and TRBJ1-5; D call uncertain. The CDR3 has 15 amino acids. Per germline, CDR1 SGHTA and CDR2 FQGNSA. V gave up 3 bases and J gave up 2 bases, with 11 bases separating them. The DNA of the CDR3 is TGTGCCAGCAGCTTCGGGGTGGGAGGCAATCAGCCCCAGCATTTT. This gives the protein CASSFGVGGNQPQHF.

This clone showed up just a few times. Written as DNA, the CDR3 is TGTGCCAGCAGTGAAATGAGACAGGGGGCTGAAGCTTTCTTT. Translation gives CASSEMRQGAEAFF. This rearrangement joins TRBV2 to TRBJ1-1; TRBD1 matches 9 bases. Trimming at V came to 2 bases and at J to 6 bases, leaving 4 bases not matched to a gene. Germline V lookup: CDR1 SNHLY, CDR2 FYNNEI. The CDR3 extends over 14 amino acids. Looking up the rest from reference TRBV2 and TRBJ1-1 gives the full variable domain: EPEVTQTPSHQVTQMGQEVILRCVPISNHLYFYWYRQILGQKVEFLVSFYNNEISEKSEIFDDQFSVERPDGSNFTLKIRSTKLEDSAMYFCASSEMRQGAEAFFGQGTRLTVV.

This CDR3 reads CASSETTGDTQYF. The CDR3 DNA sequence: TGCGCCAGCAGCGAGACTACGGGAGATACGCAGTATTTT. The chain joins TRBV5-1 to TRBJ2-3; D might be TRBD2 (5 bases). V was trimmed by 4 bases and J by 5 bases, leaving 11 bases between them. The CDR3 totals 13 residues. Germline-derived CDR1 and CDR2 are SGHRS and YFSETQ.

The DNA for the CDR3 is TGTGCCAGCAGTTTATTACCCGCGGGGGAGCTGTTTTTT. Amino acid sequence: CASSLLPAGELFF. V is TRBV12-3 or TRBV12-4 and J is TRBJ2-2; D is unclear. CDR3 length: 13 residues. V was cut by 2 bases and J by 8 bases, with 9 bases left in between.

This clone has just a few counts. This rearrangement joins TRBV5-1 to TRBJ1-6; no firm D call. CDR3 size: 14 residues. V lost 4 bases and J lost 4, with 9 bases in between. Germline CDR1 SGHRS, CDR2 YFSETQ. CDR3 sequence reads: CASSLTEYNSPLHF. In DNA, the CDR3 is TGCGCCAGCAGCCTCACCGAGTATAATTCACCCCTCCACTTT. The full variable domain, completed using reference TRBV5-1 and TRBJ1-6, is KAGVTQTPRYLIKTRGQQVTLSCSPISGHRSVSWYQQTPGQGLQFLFEYFSETQRNKGNFPGRFSGRQFSNSRSEMNVSTLELGDSALYLCASSLTEYNSPLHFGNGTRLTVT.

The rearrangement links TRBV3-1 (or the pseudogene TRBV3-2) to TRBJ2-1; the match to TRBD2 covers 10 bases. CDR1 and CDR2 (germline): LGHDT, YNNKEL (reference sequence). V gave up 2 bases and J gave up 8 bases; unmatched junction bases: 9. The CDR3 totals 16 residues. The CDR3 is CASSQPRASGSDEQFF. DNA for the CDR3: TGTGCCAGCAGCCAACCCCGGGCTAGCGGGAGCGATGAGCAGTTCTTC.

This chain links TRBV28 with TRBJ2-7, with 10 bases aligning to TRBD1. Germline values: CDR1 MDHEN, CDR2 SYDVKM. V lost 5 bases to trimming and J lost 5 bases; unmatched junction nucleotides: 9. The CDR3 length is 15 residues. DNA for the CDR3: TGTGCCAGCAGTCGCCCCGGACAGGGGGTCAACGAGCAGTACTTC. This translates into CASSRPGQGVNEQYF.

This chain connects TRBV5-1 to TRBJ1-1; 7 bases line up with TRBD1. Germline V gives CDR1 SGHRS, CDR2 YFSETQ. V shed 5 bases and J 4 bases; nucleotides not matched to a gene: 8. The CDR3 runs 14 residues. The CDR3 coding sequence is TGCGCCAGCAGTCCTACAGGGGTGGCCACTGAAGCTTTCTTT. Protein product: CASSPTGVATEAFF.

The rearrangement uses TRBV28 and TRBJ1-1; D is possibly TRBD1 (5 bases). This CDR3 is 13 amino acids long. V was shortened by 4 bases and J by 3 bases, with 9 bases between the two germline ends. The germline gives CDR1 MDHEN, CDR2 SYDVKM. The CDR3 DNA is TGTGCCAGCAGTTACAGGTTCCACACTGAAGCTTTCTTT. Its translation: CASSYRFHTEAFF.

This rearrangement joins TRBV4-1 to TRBJ2-1; 7 bases fit TRBD2. The CDR3 covers 16 residues. V trimming: 1 base; J trimming: 0 bases; junction bases outside the gene matches: 3. In germline, CDR1 is MGHRA, CDR2 YSYEKL. The CDR3 is CASSQVGGDSYNEQFF. In nucleotides, the CDR3 is TGCGCCAGCAGCCAAGTTGGGGGGGACTCCTACAATGAGCAGTTCTTC.

The chain links TRBV4-3 to TRBJ2-7, with 8 bases aligning to TRBD1. V lost 4 bases, J lost 2 bases, and 7 bases stayed unmatched. CDR1 and CDR2 from the germline V gene are LGHNA and YSLEER. There are 15 residues in the CDR3. This CDR3 is CASSPLPDRAYEQYF. CDR3 sequence (DNA): TGCGCCAGCAGCCCCCTCCCGGACAGGGCCTACGAGCAGTACTTC.

Concerning this clone: Different DNA sequences within this sample yield the same CDR3. The chain recombines TRBV7-2 with TRBJ1-1; D is ambiguous. With 1 base removed from V and 1 base from J, the gap between germline ends came to 10 bases. From germline, CDR1 is SGHTA and CDR2 FQGNSA. The CDR3 contains 15 residues. The CDR3 nucleotides read TGTGCCAGCAGCTTAGTCCTTGGAGAGAACACTGAAGCTTTCTTT. Protein product: CASSLVLGENTEAFF.

This rearrangement joins TRBV19 to TRBJ1-6, with D maybe TRBD1 (6 bases). This CDR3 has 16 residues. V was clipped by 3 bases and J by 9 bases, with 18 bases between them. The germline CDR1 and CDR2 sequences are LNHDA and SQIVND (reference sequence). The CDR3 sequence: CASSMLVRQAPSPLHF. Here the CDR3 DNA reads TGTGCCAGTAGTATGCTGGTGAGACAGGCCCCTTCACCCCTCCACTTT.

In this sample, this clone turned up once. CDR3 sequence (DNA): TGTGCCAGCAGTTACGGGACAGGGGTTAACGCCGGGGAGCTGTTTTTT. This encodes CASSYGTGVNAGELFF. The chain carries TRBV6-6 and TRBJ2-2, with 10 nucleotides matching TRBD1. The CDR3 length is 16 residues. Per germline, CDR1 MNHNY and CDR2 SVGAGI (reference sequence). Unmatched junction bases numbered 6, after V lost 2 bases and J lost 6 bases.

V usage is TRBV18 and J usage is TRBJ1-1; no clear D. The ends were cut back, 5 bases at V and 3 bases at J, with 10 bases in the middle. The CDR3 covers 13 residues. CDR1 KGHSH and CDR2 LQKENI come from the germline V gene. The CDR3 DNA reads TGTGCCAGCTCATCCGAGAGGGACACTGAAGCTTTCTTT. Translation gives CASSSERDTEAFF. Variable domain in full (rest from reference TRBV18 and TRBJ1-1): NAGVMQNPRHLVRRRGQEARLRCSPMKGHSHVYWYRQLPEEGLKFMVYLQKENIIDESGMPKERFSAEFPKEGPSILRIQQVVRGDSAAYFCASSSERDTEAFFGQGTRLTVV.

The chain recombines TRBV6-5 with TRBJ1-6; TRBD1 is a possible D gene (6 bases). Trimming pared 6 bases from V and 8 bases from J, leaving 14 bases between. Germline V lookup: CDR1 MNHEY, CDR2 SVGAGI. The CDR3 is 14 amino acids. CDR3 sequence: CASRGEGGHSPLHF. CDR3 DNA sequence: TGTGCCAGCAGGGGGGAGGGGGGACATTCACCCCTCCACTTT.

V is TRBV18 and J is TRBJ2-7; 9 nucleotides agree with TRBD1. Trimming cost V 3 bases and J 2 bases; bases outside gene matches: 8. The CDR3 totals 16 residues. Germline V gene sequence: CDR1 KGHSH, CDR2 LQKENI. The CDR3 sequence is CASSPPTGGSPYEQYF. The CDR3 region has the DNA TGTGCCAGCTCACCCCCTACAGGGGGCAGCCCCTACGAGCAGTACTTC.

The rearrangement links TRBV18 to TRBJ2-1; the D gene is possibly TRBD2 (6 bases). Germline lookup yields CDR1 KGHSH and CDR2 LQKENI. The CDR3 consists of 16 residues. V was trimmed by 2 bases and J by 2 bases, leaving 13 bases between them. In nucleotides, the CDR3 is TGTGCCAGCTCACCAAATCGAGGGGAGGCCTACAATGAGCAGTTCTTC. This translates into CASSPNRGEAYNEQFF.